These T cell receptor beta chains were read from a single sample in a study of T cell changes during pregnancy in multiple sclerosis. Libraries were prepared by immunoSEQ multiplex PCR; TCRdb keeps only in-frame clonotypes and omits some of them. The sample yields around 52,000 clones, around 93% seen once. The input for sequencing was CD4+ T cells from peripheral blood mononuclear cells, taken after pregnancy. These receptors came from a female donor in good health, enrolled as a control in a pregnancy study. Both conserved end residues are part of each CDR3. Fields, in order: D gene, J gene, V gene, clone size, CDR3 protein, CDR3 DNA. D genes are given only for firm matches. The listing skips clone size in some rows; elsewhere it reads once, few, many or a size class.

d_gene: TRBD2
j_gene: TRBJ2-3
v_gene: TRBV19
abundance: .
CDR3aa: CASSITTAGTTDTQYF
CDR3nt: TGTGCCAGTAGTATAACGACAGCGGGAACCACAGATACGCAGTATTTT

d_gene: .
j_gene: TRBJ2-1
v_gene: TRBV6-5
abundance: .
CDR3aa: CASSLHGEQFF
CDR3nt: TGTGCCAGCAGTCTACACGGGGAGCAGTTCTTC

d_gene: .
j_gene: TRBJ2-5
v_gene: TRBV7-9
abundance: .
CDR3aa: CASSLARETQYF
CDR3nt: TGTGCCAGCAGCTTAGCGAGAGAGACCCAGTACTTC

d_gene: TRBD1
j_gene: TRBJ1-5
v_gene: TRBV18
abundance: .
CDR3aa: CASSSRQGGNQPQHF
CDR3nt: TGTGCCAGCTCATCCAGACAGGGTGGTAATCAGCCCCAGCATTTT

d_gene: .
j_gene: TRBJ1-1
v_gene: TRBV15
abundance: .
CDR3aa: CATSRALNTEAFF
CDR3nt: TGTGCCACCAGCAGAGCTTTGAACACTGAAGCTTTCTTT

d_gene: .
j_gene: TRBJ2-2
v_gene: TRBV15
abundance: .
CDR3aa: CATSREGVLAGELFF
CDR3nt: TGTGCCACCAGCAGAGAAGGGGTTTTAGCCGGGGAGCTGTTTTTT

d_gene: .
j_gene: TRBJ2-7
v_gene: TRBV7-2
abundance: .
CDR3aa: CASRQDFEQYF
CDR3nt: TGTGCCAGCAGACAGGATTTCGAGCAGTACTTC

d_gene: TRBD1
j_gene: TRBJ2-7
v_gene: TRBV28
abundance: .
CDR3aa: CASSSSGQGINEQYF
CDR3nt: TGTGCCAGCAGTTCGTCAGGACAGGGTATTAACGAGCAGTACTTC

d_gene: .
j_gene: TRBJ2-5
v_gene: TRBV7-8
abundance: .
CDR3aa: CASSLGHREETQYF
CDR3nt: TGTGCCAGCAGCTTAGGGCACAGAGAGGAGACCCAGTACTTC

d_gene: .
j_gene: TRBJ2-1
v_gene: TRBV4-2
abundance: .
CDR3aa: CASSQAAGSVNNEQFF
CDR3nt: TGTGCCAGCAGCCAAGCGGCGGGGTCGGTGAACAATGAGCAGTTCTTC

d_gene: .
j_gene: TRBJ1-2
v_gene: TRBV6-6
abundance: .
CDR3aa: CASNGRYGYTF
CDR3nt: TGTGCCAGCAATGGGAGGTATGGCTACACCTTC

d_gene: TRBD1
j_gene: TRBJ1-2
v_gene: TRBV18
abundance: .
CDR3aa: CASSSRDRGNYGYTF
CDR3nt: TGTGCCAGCTCATCCCGGGACAGGGGCAACTATGGCTACACCTTC

d_gene: TRBD2
j_gene: TRBJ2-7
v_gene: TRBV5-1
abundance: .
CDR3aa: CASSLDTGGSYEQYF
CDR3nt: TGCGCCAGCAGCTTGGATACGGGGGGGTCCTACGAGCAGTACTTC

d_gene: .
j_gene: TRBJ2-7
v_gene: TRBV11-2
abundance: .
CDR3aa: CASSYDRREQYF
CDR3nt: TGTGCCAGCAGCTACGACAGGCGCGAGCAGTACTTC

d_gene: TRBD1
j_gene: TRBJ2-5
v_gene: TRBV7-2
abundance: .
CDR3aa: CASSLRGGETQYF
CDR3nt: TGTGCCAGCAGCTTAAGAGGGGGCGAGACCCAGTACTTC

d_gene: .
j_gene: TRBJ2-5
v_gene: TRBV27
abundance: .
CDR3aa: CASSRTLQETQYF
CDR3nt: TGTGCCAGCTCCCGGACACTACAAGAGACCCAGTACTTC

d_gene: TRBD1
j_gene: TRBJ1-1
v_gene: TRBV29-1
abundance: few
CDR3aa: CSGLLQGMNTEAFF
CDR3nt: TGCAGCGGATTACTACAGGGGATGAACACTGAAGCTTTCTTT

d_gene: .
j_gene: TRBJ2-5
v_gene: TRBV18
abundance: .
CDR3aa: CASSPRAGQETQYF
CDR3nt: TGTGCCAGCTCACCACGGGCAGGGCAAGAGACCCAGTACTTC

d_gene: TRBD2
j_gene: TRBJ2-1
v_gene: TRBV4-1
abundance: .
CDR3aa: CASTSPGRGVDNEQFF
CDR3nt: TGCGCCAGCACCTCACCTGGGCGGGGGGTCGACAATGAGCAGTTCTTC

d_gene: TRBD1
j_gene: TRBJ1-1
v_gene: TRBV11-1
abundance: .
CDR3aa: CASSPRTGRNTEAFF
CDR3nt: TGTGCCAGCAGCCCCCGGACAGGGCGGAACACTGAAGCTTTCTTT